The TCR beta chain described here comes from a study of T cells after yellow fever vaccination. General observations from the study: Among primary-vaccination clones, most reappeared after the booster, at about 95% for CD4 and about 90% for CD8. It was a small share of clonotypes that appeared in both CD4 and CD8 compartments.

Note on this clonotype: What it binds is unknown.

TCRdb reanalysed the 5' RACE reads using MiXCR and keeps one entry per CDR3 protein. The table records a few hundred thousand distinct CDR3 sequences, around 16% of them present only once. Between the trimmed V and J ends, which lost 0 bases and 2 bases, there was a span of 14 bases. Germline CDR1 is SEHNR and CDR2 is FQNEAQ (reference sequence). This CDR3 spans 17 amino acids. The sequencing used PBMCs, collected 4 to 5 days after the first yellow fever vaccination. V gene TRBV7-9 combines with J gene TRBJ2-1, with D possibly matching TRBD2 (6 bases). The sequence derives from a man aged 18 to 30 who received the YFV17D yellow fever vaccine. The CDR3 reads CASSLADYLAPYNEQFF. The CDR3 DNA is TGTGCCAGCAGCTTAGCGGACTACCTAGCCCCCTACAATGAGCAGTTCTTC.